The 24 T cell receptor beta chains below come from one sample, sequenced in a study of cytomegalovirus exposure and HLA in healthy donors. This PCR relied on a set of 60 Vbeta primers and 13 Jbeta primers. The data were produced by immunoSEQ multiplex PCR, yet TCRdb's version contains in-frame clones alone and is incomplete. This table holds 100,000 to 150,000 clones, around 79% found once. The sequencing input was PBMCs. The receptors originated from a woman in her forties in good health and CMV-seropositive.

The chain has TRBV5-4 and TRBJ1-1, with 11 bases lining up with TRBD1. Germline values: CDR1 SGHNT, CDR2 YYREEE (reference sequence). V trimming: 5 bases; J trimming: 4 bases; junction bases outside the gene matches: 7. The CDR3 spans 15 residues. The CDR3 nucleotides read TGTGCCAGCAGTTCCGCCGGGACAGGGGGCACTGAAGCTTTCTTT. Its translation: CASSSAGTGGTEAFF.

The V and J genes are TRBV5-1 and TRBJ1-2; D possibly corresponds to TRBD1 (6 bases). The CDR3 is 17 residues long. Germline V gene sequence: CDR1 SGHRS, CDR2 YFSETQ. The germline V and J ends were trimmed by 4 bases and 1 base, with 20 bases remaining between them. The CDR3 here is CASSPQGGFNINYGYTF. Written as DNA, the CDR3 is TGCGCCAGCAGCCCCCAAGGGGGTTTCAATATTAACTATGGCTACACCTTC.

The V and J genes are TRBV29-1 and TRBJ2-5; 12 positions match TRBD2. With 3 bases clipped from V and 6 bases from J, the junction kept 8 bases outside the gene matches. Germline V CDR1 and CDR2: SQVTM, ANQGSEA. This CDR3 comprises 15 residues. CDR3 sequence (DNA): TGCAGCGTTGATCCTAGCGGGGGGGCATCACAGACCCAGTACTTC. Its protein is CSVDPSGGASQTQYF.

The chain couples TRBV7-2 to TRBJ2-1; 10 nucleotides match TRBD2. Per the germline V gene, CDR1 is SGHTA and CDR2 is FQGNSA. The J segment lost 8 bases and the V segment lost 2 bases, leaving 9 bases of the junction unmatched. The CDR3 has 16 amino acids. Here the CDR3 reads CASSLYPSGSGDEQFF. CDR3 in DNA: TGTGCCAGCAGCTTATATCCTAGCGGGAGTGGCGATGAGCAGTTCTTC.

This clone turned up a few times. CDR3 bases: TGTGCCAGCAGTGGCCCCGCTAGCGGGAGACGTAATGAGCAGTTCTTC. Translated: CASSGPASGRRNEQFF. The gene calls are TRBV6-1 and TRBJ2-1; TRBD2 matches at 10 bases. This CDR3 contains 16 residues. CDR1 and CDR2 (germline): MNHNS, SASEGT. V shed 4 bases, J shed 7 bases, and the junction held 10 bases outside the gene matches.

This chain uses TRBV7-2 with TRBJ1-6, with D maybe TRBD1 (6 bases). The V end was cut by 5 bases, the J end by 1 base, with 9 bases between. This CDR3 comprises 15 residues. Per the germline V gene, CDR1 is SGHTA and CDR2 is FQGNSA. For the CDR3, the DNA is TGTGCCAGCAGCAGAGGGGGATCCTATAATTCACCCCTCCACTTT. This codes for CASSRGGSYNSPLHF.

The chain uses TRBV7-2 and TRBJ1-2; D is ambiguous. This CDR3 has 15 amino acids. In germline, CDR1 is SGHTA, CDR2 FQGNSA. V was pared by 5 bases and J by 5 bases, with 18 bases between. The CDR3 is CASSPYLDSTYGYTF. The DNA for the CDR3 is TGTGCCAGCAGCCCCTATCTGGACTCGACTTATGGCTACACCTTC.

The V and J genes are TRBV9 and TRBJ1-4; 8 positions agree with TRBD1. The germline gives CDR1 SGDLS, CDR2 YYNGEE. V trimming: 1 base; J trimming: 8 bases; junction bases outside the gene matches: 1. The CDR3 spans 13 residues. The CDR3 DNA sequence: TGTGCCAGCAGCGTACGGACAGGGGAAAAACTGTTTTTT. It is translated as CASSVRTGEKLFF.

This clone was seen more than once but under ten times. The chain combines TRBV4-3 with TRBJ2-7; 10 nucleotides line up with TRBD2. In germline, CDR1 is LGHNA, CDR2 YSLEER. Trimming at V came to 0 bases and at J to 2 bases, leaving 1 base not matched to a gene. This CDR3 comprises 15 residues. As DNA, the CDR3 is TGCGCCAGCAGCCAAGAACTAGCGGGGACCTACGAGCAGTACTTC. It is translated as CASSQELAGTYEQYF.

This clone was observed a handful of times. Written as DNA, the CDR3 is TGTGCCAGCAGTTCTGCCGGGACAGGGGGAAACACCATATATTTT. It codes for CASSSAGTGGNTIYF. The V call is TRBV28, the J call TRBJ1-3, with TRBD1 identical over 9 bases. Germline-derived CDR1 and CDR2 are MDHEN and SYDVKM. Trimming removed 4 bases from V and 4 bases from J; junction bases left unmatched: 5. The CDR3 length is 15 residues. The entire variable domain, with the rest obtained from reference TRBV28 and TRBJ1-3, is as follows: DVKVTQSSRYLVKRTGEKVFLECVQDMDHENMFWYRQDPGLGLRLIYFSYDVKMKEKGDIPEGYSVSREKKERFSLILESASTNQTSMYLCASSSAGTGGNTIYFGEGSWLTVV.

The chain is built from TRBV28 and TRBJ1-1; 8 nucleotides line up with TRBD1. The CDR3 runs 16 residues. Germline V gene lookup returns CDR1 MDHEN and CDR2 SYDVKM. The V and J ends lost 8 bases and 7 bases, in that order; junction bases with no gene match: 18. CDR3: CASAIPGFRGRIEAFF. As DNA, the CDR3 is TGTGCCAGCGCCATCCCTGGGTTCAGGGGGCGTATTGAAGCTTTCTTT.

This sequence joins TRBV4-2 and TRBJ2-1, with a tentative D call TRBD1 (6 bases). Germline CDR1 is LGHNA and CDR2 is YNFKEQ. The CDR3 has 15 residues. V lost 0 bases to trimming and J lost 7 bases, with 13 bases between them. The chain's CDR3 is CASSQERRGVNEQFF. CDR3 DNA sequence: TGTGCCAGCAGCCAAGAACGCAGGGGCGTGAATGAGCAGTTCTTC.

This clone has just a few counts. The gene calls are TRBV6-1 and TRBJ1-2; 8 bases fit TRBD1. CDR3 size: 16 residues. Germline-derived CDR1 and CDR2 are MNHNS and SASEGT. V lost 2 bases and J lost 4; bases outside the gene matches: 9. The CDR3: CASSENGAGGSYGYTF. The DNA for the CDR3 is TGTGCCAGCAGTGAAAATGGGGCAGGGGGCAGCTATGGCTACACCTTC.

The rearrangement links TRBV19 to TRBJ2-4; D ambiguous. The germline gives CDR1 LNHDA, CDR2 SQIVND (reference sequence). The CDR3 spans 13 residues. Trimming took 3 bases from V and 6 from J, leaving 9 bases between them. The CDR3 DNA is TGTGCCAGTAGTATGACACAGTCAAACATTCAGTACTTC. Translated, it gives CASSMTQSNIQYF.

The rearrangement links TRBV18 to TRBJ1-2; D is perhaps TRBD1 (5 bases). This CDR3 has 14 residues. V was clipped by 0 bases and J by 8 bases, with 13 bases between them. CDR1 and CDR2 (germline): KGHSH, LQKENI. CDR3: CASSPPGVSMGYTF. CDR3 nucleotides: TGTGCCAGCTCACCACCAGGGGTATCTATGGGCTACACCTTC.

This clone is a singleton in its sample. The chain uses TRBV5-8 and TRBJ1-6, with 7 bases aligning to TRBD1. Germline V gene sequence: CDR1 SGHTS, CDR2 YDEGEE. V lost 7 bases and J lost 6; bases outside the gene matches: 10. CDR3 length equals 15 residues. The CDR3 region is CASASGTVFNSPLHF. The CDR3 DNA is TGTGCCAGCGCATCCGGGACAGTGTTTAATTCACCCCTCCACTTT.

This chain links TRBV6-5 with TRBJ1-1; maybe TRBD1 (5 bases). Trimming left V 0 bases short and J 8 bases short, with 10 bases between. The CDR3 contains 13 residues. Germline V gene sequence: CDR1 MNHEY, CDR2 SVGAGI. The CDR3 region is CASSYSHRQEAFF. CDR3 DNA sequence: TGTGCCAGCAGTTACTCCCACAGGCAGGAAGCTTTCTTT.

This clone was counted once. Compared with germline, one end of the junction differs, possibly owing to a read error. The chain links TRBV28 to TRBJ1-1, with D unresolved. The CDR3 loop spans 13 amino acids. Germline loops: CDR1 MDHEN, CDR2 SYDVKM. CDR3 protein: CASTITQNPEAFF. CDR3 nucleotide sequence: TGTGCCAGCACTATAACACAGAACCCTGAAGCTTTCTTT.

The V and J genes are TRBV28 and TRBJ1-5, with 11 bases matching TRBD1. Trimming removed 6 bases from V and 4 bases from J; junction bases left unmatched: 8. The CDR3 is made up of 16 amino acids. Germline assignment: CDR1 MDHEN and CDR2 SYDVKM. The CDR3 loop is CASRQRTGGENQPQHF. In DNA, the CDR3 is TGTGCCAGCAGGCAACGGACAGGGGGCGAAAATCAGCCCCAGCATTTT. Complete variable domain (other parts from reference TRBV28 and TRBJ1-5): DVKVTQSSRYLVKRTGEKVFLECVQDMDHENMFWYRQDPGLGLRLIYFSYDVKMKEKGDIPEGYSVSREKKERFSLILESASTNQTSMYLCASRQRTGGENQPQHFGDGTRLSIL.

The rearrangement uses TRBV9 and TRBJ1-3, with D unclear. The CDR3 extends over 15 amino acids. Germline loops: CDR1 SGDLS, CDR2 YYNGEE. V was cut by 2 bases and J by 0 bases, with 9 bases left in between. This CDR3 is CASSVEPSSGNTIYF. The CDR3 coding sequence is TGTGCCAGCAGCGTTGAGCCTTCCTCTGGAAACACCATATATTTT.

The table lists this clone with a few counts. Written as DNA, the CDR3 is TGTGCCAGCAGCACCGACCGATCAGGGACCTACGAGCAGTACTTC. Amino acids: CASSTDRSGTYEQYF. The J gene is TRBJ2-7, the V gene TRBV5-4, with D perhaps TRBD1 (5 bases). From germline, CDR1 is SGHNT and CDR2 YYREEE (reference sequence). The CDR3 has 15 amino acids. Deletions cut 4 bases from V and 2 bases from J, with 16 bases between.

The sample holds a few counts of this clone. At one boundary the junction diverges from the germline segment, which might be a read error. The chain joins TRBV4-1 to TRBJ1-4; D is possibly TRBD1 (5 bases). Germline CDR1 reads MGHRA; CDR2 reads YSYEKL. CDR3 length equals 13 residues. CDR3 protein: CASSQGLYEKLFF. CDR3 sequence (DNA): TGTGCCAGCAGCCAGGGCCTTTATGAAAAACTGTTTTTT.

The chain uses TRBV27 and TRBJ2-7; the D gene is possibly TRBD1 (6 bases). Trimming cost V 5 bases and J 5 bases, with 19 bases left between them. Germline CDR1 reads MNHEY; CDR2 reads SMNVEV (reference sequence). This CDR3 spans 15 amino acids. CDR3 coding DNA: TGTGCCAGCAGTGAGTACTCCGGGACATCCAACGAGCAGTACTTC. This gives the protein CASSEYSGTSNEQYF.

This clone has a single count. V is TRBV7-2 and J is TRBJ2-7; weak D call: TRBD1 (5 bases). CDR1 and CDR2 from the germline V gene are SGHTA and FQGNSA. This CDR3 is 15 amino acids long. Trimming shortened V by 0 bases and J by 5 bases, and 14 bases separated the two germline ends. The CDR3, as DNA: TGTGCCAGCAGCTTAGCCCAGGACAATTGGGACGAGCAGTACTTC. This encodes CASSLAQDNWDEQYF. Full variable domain (rest looked up from reference TRBV7-2 and TRBJ2-7): GAGVSQSPSNKVTEKGKDVELRCDPISGHTALYWYRQSLGQGLEFLIYFQGNSAPDKSGLPSDRFSAERTGGSVSTLTIQRTQQEDSAVYLCASSLAQDNWDEQYFGPGTRLTVT.